The 18 T cell receptor beta chains reported below all come from one sample, sequenced in a study of T cells in Graves' hyperthyroidism and ophthalmopathy. RNA transcripts yielded amplified TCR beta CDR3 regions. An initial round of RT-PCR targeting the TCR CDR3 relied on the HTBI primer set. One entry per CDR3 protein, called by TCRdb with MiXCR from the multiplex PCR reads. The profile shows more than 150,000 distinct CDR3 sequences, over 15% of them singletons. Sequencing was performed on blood. These receptors were taken from a woman in her fifties or sixties with Graves' hyperthyroidism.

This clonotype was seen ten or more times. V gene TRBV7-2 combines with J gene TRBJ2-2; 10 bases line up with TRBD2. The CDR3 consists of 14 residues. Germline-derived CDR1 and CDR2 are SGHTA and FQGNSA. With 3 bases clipped from V and 8 bases from J, the junction kept 3 bases outside the gene matches. As DNA, the CDR3 is TGTGCCAGCAGCTTGATTAGCGGGGGGGGGGAGCTGTTTTTT. Translation gives CASSLISGGGELFF. Based on the CDR3 plus reference TRBV7-2 and TRBJ2-2, the full variable domain is GAGVSQSPSNKVTEKGKDVELRCDPISGHTALYWYRQSLGQGLEFLIYFQGNSAPDKSGLPSDRFSAERTGGSVSTLTIQRTQQEDSAVYLCASSLISGGGELFFGEGSRLTVL.

The genes are TRBV4-1 and TRBJ1-2, with D maybe TRBD1 (5 bases). This CDR3 has 14 residues. V was trimmed by 1 base and J by 2 bases, leaving 8 bases between them. The germline V gene encodes CDR1 MGHRA and CDR2 YSYEKL. The DNA of the CDR3 is TGCGCCAGCAGCCAAGTGGGACTGAACTATGGCTACACCTTC. Its protein is CASSQVGLNYGYTF.

Of note for this clonotype: This may stem from a read error, because a much larger clone lies one nucleotide away. This sequence joins TRBV6-1 and TRBJ2-3, with D tentatively TRBD1 (6 bases). Judging by the DNA end, TRBJ1-5 fits better; the J call may be wrong. This CDR3 is built from 15 residues. Germline V gene data show CDR1 as MNHNS and CDR2 as SASEGT. CDR3 in amino acids: CASPGPGQSTDTQHF. For the CDR3, the DNA is TGTGCCAGCCCAGGTCCGGGACAATCCACAGATACGCAGCATTTT.

This clonotype was seen ten or more times. The chain joins TRBV7-8 to TRBJ1-6, with D perhaps matching TRBD1 (5 bases). The germline V gene encodes CDR1 SGHVS and CDR2 FQNEAQ. Trimming removed 5 bases at V and 9 bases at J, with 14 bases between. This CDR3 contains 14 residues. CDR3 sequence: CASSPIRVASPLHF. CDR3 coding DNA: TGTGCCAGCAGCCCGATCAGGGTTGCTTCACCCCTCCACTTT.

In its sample, this clonotype was seen many times. The V gene is TRBV12-3 or TRBV12-4, the J gene TRBJ1-5; 8 bases are shared with TRBD1. Trimming at V came to 5 bases and at J to 3 bases, leaving 6 bases not matched to a gene. This CDR3 comprises 15 residues. CDR3: CASSRLDRVNQPQHF. As DNA, the CDR3 is TGTGCCAGCAGTCGTTTGGACAGGGTCAATCAGCCCCAGCATTTT.

This clonotype was counted at least ten times. The chain has TRBV3-1 and TRBJ2-5, with 8 nucleotides matching TRBD1. The CDR3 sequence is 15 residues long. The germline V gene encodes CDR1 LGHDT and CDR2 YNNKEL (reference sequence). After removal of 4 bases from V and 5 bases from J, the junction contained 9 bases not matched to a gene. The CDR3 sequence is CASSRPGGGPETQYF. CDR3 nucleotides: TGTGCCAGCAGCCGGCCAGGGGGCGGGCCGGAGACCCAGTACTTC.

This clonotype was found many times. The J gene is TRBJ1-2, the V gene TRBV3-1, with D unresolved. The CDR3 length is 14 residues. Trimming took 4 bases from V and 8 from J, leaving 17 bases between them. CDR1 and CDR2 from the germline V gene are LGHDT and YNNKEL (reference sequence). The CDR3 DNA sequence: TGTGCCAGCAGCCGGCGGGTCGGTGAGGGAGGCTACACCTTC. Encoded protein: CASSRRVGEGGYTF.

This chain uses TRBV12-3 or TRBV12-4 with TRBJ2-2; D remains ambiguous. V was trimmed by 4 bases and J by 2 bases, leaving 14 bases between them. This CDR3 spans 16 amino acids. CDR3 region: CASSSNRGRNTGELFF. DNA for the CDR3: TGTGCCAGCAGTTCCAACAGAGGACGAAACACCGGGGAGCTGTTTTTT.

The chain employs TRBV5-1 and TRBJ2-1; D not certain. The CDR3 loop spans 17 amino acids. Germline V gene sequence: CDR1 SGHRS, CDR2 YFSETQ. Trimming removed 4 bases from V and 4 bases from J, with 21 bases in between. CDR3 residues: CASSGTVSRVTYNEQFF. The CDR3 bases are TGCGCCAGCAGCGGTACAGTTTCTAGGGTCACGTACAATGAGCAGTTCTTC.

This clonotype has at least ten counts. J is TRBJ1-1 and V is TRBV18, with D tentatively TRBD1 (6 bases). This CDR3 has 13 residues. CDR1 is KGHSH and CDR2 is LQKENI in the germline V gene. The V end lost 1 base, the J end lost 7 bases, and 10 bases lay between the germline ends. For the CDR3, the DNA is TGTGCCAGCTCACCACGTATGGACAGTGAAGCTTTCTTT. Protein: CASSPRMDSEAFF.

At least ten counts were recorded for this clonotype. The CDR3 DNA is TGCGCCAGCAGCCACTCGGGGAGTTCACCCCTCCACTTT. It yields the protein CASSHSGSSPLHF. The J gene is TRBJ1-6, the V gene TRBV5-1; D remains unclear. Trimming left V 4 bases short and J 9 bases short, with 11 bases between. The CDR3 is made up of 13 amino acids. Germline assignment: CDR1 SGHRS and CDR2 YFSETQ.

This chain uses TRBV28 with TRBJ2-1, with TRBD2 matching 8 bases. This CDR3 comprises 15 residues. Germline V gives CDR1 MDHEN, CDR2 SYDVKM. V lost 6 bases and J lost 2; bases outside the gene matches: 6. CDR3 sequence (DNA): TGTGCCAGCAGGTACGGGGGGGGCGCCTACAATGAGCAGTTCTTC. It is translated as CASRYGGGAYNEQFF. Supplemented by reference TRBV28 and TRBJ2-1, the full variable domain reads DVKVTQSSRYLVKRTGEKVFLECVQDMDHENMFWYRQDPGLGLRLIYFSYDVKMKEKGDIPEGYSVSREKKERFSLILESASTNQTSMYLCASRYGGGAYNEQFFGPGTRLTVL.

This clonotype was recorded many times. The chain has TRBV10-2 and TRBJ2-3, with TRBD1 as a possible D gene (5 bases). Germline values: CDR1 WSHSY, CDR2 SAAADI. This CDR3 comprises 12 residues. V was cut by 2 bases and J by 6 bases, with 6 bases left in between. CDR3 nucleotide sequence: TGCGCCAGCAGTGAGCAGGGCGATACGCAGTATTTT. Amino acid sequence: CASSEQGDTQYF.

The J gene is TRBJ2-3, the V gene TRBV29-1; TRBD2 agrees at 7 bases. The CDR3 has 14 residues. Per germline, CDR1 SQVTM and CDR2 ANQGSEA. The J segment lost 3 bases and the V segment lost 6 bases, leaving 9 bases of the junction unmatched. The CDR3 region has the DNA TGCAGCGTGGTGGGGGGGGTCGGGACAGATACGCAGTATTTT. Its translation is CSVVGGVGTDTQYF.

This clonotype has at least ten counts. The V call is TRBV20-1, the J call TRBJ2-3, with D uncertain. With 0 bases removed from V and 7 bases from J, the gap between germline ends came to 14 bases. The CDR3 sequence is 14 residues long. Germline V gene data show CDR1 as DFQATT and CDR2 as SNEGSKA (reference sequence). CDR3 bases: TGCAGTGCTAGAGATCGTAAATTTTTACATACGCAGTATTTT. Residues: CSARDRKFLHTQYF.

This clonotype has at least ten counts. The chain joins TRBV20-1 to TRBJ2-1, with 8 bases matching TRBD2. The germline gives CDR1 DFQATT, CDR2 SNEGSKA (reference sequence). The ends lost 3 bases at V and 6 bases at J; junction bases unmatched: 4. The CDR3 runs to 13 residues. The CDR3 protein is CSASSLAGNEQFF. The DNA for the CDR3 is TGCAGTGCTAGTTCGCTAGCGGGCAATGAGCAGTTCTTC.

This clonotype was counted ten times or more. The chain has TRBV6-2 or TRBV6-3 and TRBJ1-3; 8 bases fit TRBD1. V was clipped by 6 bases and J by 0 bases; unmatched bases: 4. The CDR3 runs 15 residues. CDR1 and CDR2 (germline): MNHEY, SVGEGT. The CDR3 sequence is CASRGTGRSGNTIYF. CDR3 coding DNA: TGTGCCAGCAGGGGGACAGGCCGCTCTGGAAACACCATATATTTT.

The sample holds many counts of this clonotype. The chain combines TRBV29-1 with TRBJ2-3, with 9 bases matching TRBD1. CDR3 length: 14 residues. Germline loops: CDR1 SQVTM, CDR2 ANQGSEA. The V and J ends lost 5 bases and 1 base, in that order; junction bases with no gene match: 4. The CDR3 spells CSVPWTGGTDTQYF. The CDR3 DNA sequence: TGCAGCGTTCCCTGGACAGGGGGCACAGATACGCAGTATTTT.